Presented here are 16 T cell receptor beta chains from one specimen sequenced in a study of CD8 T cells in ankylosing spondylitis. TCRdb analysed the 5' RACE reads with MiXCR anew, one entry per CDR3 protein. The data hold roughly 700,000 distinct CDR3 sequences, with around a fifth observed a single time. No antigen has been assigned to these receptors. Study-wide results and caveats: Within ankylosing spondylitis blood, a TCR beta motif made up of eight or nine highly homologous variants appeared to be characteristic.

The sample taken for sequencing was blood, either unsorted or a sorted T cell fraction (not recorded which). The source is a male donor with ankylosing spondylitis.

DNA of the CDR3: TGCGCCAGCAGCCAAGATAAAAGGGGCAGTGGCAATGAGCAGTTCTTC. Protein: CASSQDKRGSGNEQFF. The chain is built from TRBV4-3 and TRBJ2-1; possibly TRBD1 for D (5 bases). This CDR3 has 16 residues. Germline values: CDR1 LGHNA, CDR2 YSLEER. V dropped 0 bases and J dropped 6 bases, with 15 bases sitting between them.

Only a few counts were recorded for this clonotype. V is TRBV10-3 and J is TRBJ1-5; D may be TRBD1 (5 bases). V was trimmed by 2 bases and J by 11 bases, leaving 22 bases between them. Germline assignment: CDR1 ENHRY and CDR2 SYGVKD. The CDR3 is 16 amino acids. CDR3 residues: CAISEPTFRGSGSQHF. In DNA, the CDR3 is TGTGCCATCAGTGAGCCCACCTTTCGGGGGAGTGGGTCCCAGCATTTT.

This clonotype was observed a few times. The chain has TRBV11-2 and TRBJ2-1; maybe TRBD1 (6 bases). V was shortened by 7 bases and J by 6 bases, with 13 bases between the two germline ends. The CDR3 runs to 13 residues. Germline values: CDR1 SGHAT, CDR2 FQNNGV. Written as DNA, the CDR3 is TGTGCCAGCACCCCCCCCAGGGGCAATGAGCAGTTCTTC. Its translation: CASTPPRGNEQFF.

The chain employs TRBV7-9 and TRBJ2-1, with 10 bases fitting TRBD2. Germline V gene data show CDR1 as SEHNR and CDR2 as FQNEAQ (reference sequence). CDR3 length equals 15 residues. V trimming: 5 bases; J trimming: 4 bases; junction bases outside the gene matches: 5. The CDR3 DNA sequence: TGTGCCAGCAGCGTAACTAGCGGGGATTACAATGAGCAGTTCTTC. Translated: CASSVTSGDYNEQFF.

Ten or more counts support this clonotype. The V call is TRBV28, the J call TRBJ2-1; the D gene is possibly TRBD2 (5 bases). The length of the CDR3 is 15 residues. From germline, CDR1 is MDHEN and CDR2 SYDVKM. The V and J ends lost 5 bases and 6 bases respectively, with 17 bases between them. The CDR3 is CASSPSGGRVNEQFF. CDR3 DNA sequence: TGTGCCAGCAGTCCCTCTGGCGGGCGAGTCAATGAGCAGTTCTTC.

This chain connects TRBV4-3 to TRBJ2-1, with TRBD2 matching 13 bases. Germline V gene sequence: CDR1 LGHNA, CDR2 YSLEER. The CDR3 length is 15 residues. The trim removed 3 bases at V and 8 bases at J, leaving 4 bases unmatched. DNA for the CDR3: TGCGCCAGCAGCCACGGGACTAGCGGGATCGATGAGCAGTTCTTC. It encodes CASSHGTSGIDEQFF.

This clonotype was counted between two and nine times. The chain recombines TRBV12-3 or TRBV12-4 with TRBJ2-4; 10 positions match TRBD2. J gave up 4 bases and V 8 bases, and 2 bases lay outside the gene matches. The CDR3 is made up of 13 amino acids. In DNA form, the CDR3 reads TGTGCCAGCGGACTAGCGGAAAAAAACATTCAGTACTTC. Encoded protein: CASGLAEKNIQYF.

The chain recombines TRBV9 with TRBJ2-7; 7 positions match TRBD2. J gave up 7 bases and V 3 bases, and 7 bases lay outside the gene matches. There are 13 residues in the CDR3. Germline CDR1 reads SGDLS; CDR2 reads YYNGEE. Written as DNA, the CDR3 is TGTGCCAGCAGCGCGGGGCCGGGGGGAGAGCAGTACTTC. Protein sequence: CASSAGPGGEQYF.

The sample holds a few counts of this clonotype. The DNA of the CDR3 is TGCGCCAGCAGCTTGGTGGGCAGGGGGCCCGACGAGCAGTACTTC. Encoded protein: CASSLVGRGPDEQYF. The rearrangement joins TRBV5-1 to TRBJ2-7, with 8 bases aligning to TRBD1. The length of the CDR3 is 15 residues. CDR1 SGHRS and CDR2 YFSETQ come from the germline V gene. J gave up 5 bases and V 0 bases, and 7 bases lay outside the gene matches.

V and J are TRBV24-1 and TRBJ2-1; 10 bases are shared with TRBD1. Trimming cost V 4 bases and J 8 bases; bases outside gene matches: 7. Looked up from germline, CDR1 is KGHDR and CDR2 is SFDVKD. This CDR3 contains 15 residues. CDR3 DNA sequence: TGTGCCACCAGTGAAACGACAGGGGGCTGGGATGAGCAGTTCTTC. Protein: CATSETTGGWDEQFF.

This clonotype was observed a few times. V and J are TRBV2 and TRBJ1-2, with a possible D match to TRBD1 (5 bases). The CDR3 runs 13 residues. Trimming removed 3 bases from V and 4 bases from J, with 9 bases in between. Germline CDR1 is SNHLY and CDR2 is FYNNEI. The chain's CDR3 is CASSDDSPYGYTF. The CDR3 coding sequence is TGTGCCAGCAGTGACGACAGCCCCTATGGCTACACCTTC.

J is TRBJ2-1 and V is TRBV20-1; D is ambiguous. Trimming cost V 1 base and J 1 base, with 14 bases left between them. CDR1 is DFQATT and CDR2 is SNEGSKA in the germline V gene (reference sequence). There are 16 residues in the CDR3. The CDR3 region is CSARVPPRNSYNEQFF. CDR3 coding DNA: TGCAGTGCTAGAGTACCCCCAAGGAATTCCTACAATGAGCAGTTCTTC.

The sample holds a few counts of this clonotype. The chain combines TRBV6-1 with TRBJ1-4, with 8 bases aligning to TRBD1. Germline trimming cut 10 bases from V and 7 bases from J; bases unmatched to any gene: 14. Germline-derived CDR1 and CDR2 are MNHNS and SASEGT. CDR3 length: 15 residues. CDR3 DNA: TGTGCCACATGTGCGGCCGGGACAGGCGGTGAAAAACTGTTTTTT. It encodes CATCAAGTGGEKLFF.

J is TRBJ1-1 and V is TRBV20-1, with 7 bases that match TRBD1. The junction had 4 bases not matched to a gene; V was cut back by 0 bases and J by 9 bases. Germline CDR1 is DFQATT and CDR2 is SNEGSKA (reference sequence). The CDR3 has 12 residues. The CDR3 nucleotides read TGCAGTGCTAGAGATCTGACAGGGAAAGCTTTCTTT. Encoded protein: CSARDLTGKAFF.

A few counts support this clonotype. V gene TRBV28 combines with J gene TRBJ2-4; D unresolved. The CDR3 contains 11 residues. Trimming took off 6 bases at V and 9 bases at J, with 9 bases between the two ends. Germline values: CDR1 MDHEN, CDR2 SYDVKM. For the CDR3, the DNA is TGTGCCAGCAGACTAATCGGCATTCAGTACTTC. Its translation is CASRLIGIQYF.

CDR3 nucleotide sequence: TGTGCCAGCAGTGAATGGGGCCAGGGGCCCAACTATGGCTACACCTTC. Translated: CASSEWGQGPNYGYTF. V usage is TRBV6-1 and J usage is TRBJ1-2, with D perhaps TRBD1 (6 bases). CDR1 is MNHNS, CDR2 SASEGT, per germline. V gave up 2 bases and J gave up 2 bases, with 15 bases separating them. The CDR3 has 16 residues.